The subject of this entry is one TCR beta chain. Its specificity is not known. With 3 bases removed from V and 2 bases from J, the gap between germline ends came to 14 bases. Per germline, CDR1 DFQATT and CDR2 SNEGSKA (reference sequence). The CDR3 extends over 14 amino acids. PCR was performed a second time for about 6 to 11 cycles using a sample-barcoded 5' primer and a J-beta primer mix. TCRdb re-called the 5' RACE reads through MiXCR, storing one row per CDR3 protein. The table lists just over 1 million distinct CDR3 sequences, 35% to 50% of them singletons. The sample is drawn from a study of blood T cells in healthy people across ages. Study-level points and caveats: Diversity of TCR beta correlated strongly with naive T cell percentage.

The sample comprised blood. This TCR was recovered from an older woman in good health. This sequence joins TRBV20-1 and TRBJ2-7; D gene unclear. The CDR3, as DNA: TGCAGTGCTAGGTGGTCTCTGTATCCCTACGAGCAGTACTTC. This gives the protein CSARWSLYPYEQYF.